The clone carrying this TCR beta chain was found a few times. Antigen unknown. This sample is drawn from a study of identical twins. Only healthy Caucasians were enrolled as donors. Addition of a universal primer site occurred through template switching, and cDNA carried unique molecular identifiers. TCRdb re-derived calls from the 5' RACE reads in MiXCR, one entry per CDR3 protein. The data hold around 510,000 distinct CDR3 sequences, with roughly 13% observed a single time. Germline CDR1 SGHTA, CDR2 FQGNSA. The CDR3 sequence is 15 residues long. The trim removed 5 bases at V and 4 bases at J, leaving 9 bases unmatched. General study results and limits: For cord blood, abundant beta clonotypes had fewer insertions, unlike memory repertoires, which showed none.

The same sample was also studied in work on yellow fever vaccine responses in identical twins. From that paper: The T cell response to vaccination in identical twins was reportedly partly convergent and partly personalized.

The rearrangement uses TRBV7-2 and TRBJ2-3; TRBD1 agrees at 7 bases. The material sequenced was CD4+ T cells sorted from blood. The clonotype originates from a woman aged 18-29 years in good health. The CDR3 nucleotides read TGTGCCAGCAGCCTTACAGGGGTCCCCGCAGATACGCAGTATTTT. It encodes CASSLTGVPADTQYF.